This T cell receptor (beta chain) was sequenced in a study of tumor-infiltrating lymphocytes in primary liver carcinoma. General study findings and limits: Tumors had a top-250-clone fraction that was significantly higher than blood (p = 0.039). Only about 7-25% of top clones were detected in each of the five tumor regions. Overlap in tumor-adjacent and tumor-blood pairs fell below that of tumor region pairs.

This CDR3 contains 13 residues. CDR1 and CDR2 from the germline V gene are SGHAT and FQNNGV. Synthesis of TCR beta cDNA was carried out from about 500 ng total RNA with a constant-region primer. Libraries for TCR beta were built through three nested multiplex PCR rounds, which together made up a slightly modified ARM-PCR procedure. Each of the first two PCR rounds ran approximately 9 cycles with TRBV1-TRBV30 forward and C-beta reverse primers. One entry per CDR3 protein results from TCRdb running MiXCR on the multiplex PCR reads. The sample has approximately 92,000 distinct CDR3 sequences, more than 60% seen once. With respect to this clonotype: Its antigen is unidentified. Relative to the germline gene, one junction end is altered; a read error may explain this.

Taking 20-30 mg of unsorted bulk tissue, the authors co-extracted RNA and DNA. HBV chronically infected the treatment-naive patients. What was sequenced was liver tumor tissue from sampling region 5. Stated subset: tumor region T5, tumor centre. The receptor was isolated from a woman aged 55-69 years with primary liver carcinoma and hepatitis B virus infection. The rearrangement uses TRBV11-2 and TRBJ2-1; maybe TRBD2 (6 bases). Here the CDR3 DNA reads TGTGCCAGCTGGCGGGACGGATATAATGAGCAGTGCTTC. Translation: CASWRDGYNEQCF. Full variable domain (missing parts from reference TRBV11-2 and TRBJ2-1): EAGVAQSPRYKIIEKRQSVAFWCNPISGHATLYWYQQILGQGPKLLIQFQNNGVVDDSQLPKDRFSAERLKGVDSTLKIQPAKLEDSAVYLCASWRDGYNEQCFGPGTRLTVL.